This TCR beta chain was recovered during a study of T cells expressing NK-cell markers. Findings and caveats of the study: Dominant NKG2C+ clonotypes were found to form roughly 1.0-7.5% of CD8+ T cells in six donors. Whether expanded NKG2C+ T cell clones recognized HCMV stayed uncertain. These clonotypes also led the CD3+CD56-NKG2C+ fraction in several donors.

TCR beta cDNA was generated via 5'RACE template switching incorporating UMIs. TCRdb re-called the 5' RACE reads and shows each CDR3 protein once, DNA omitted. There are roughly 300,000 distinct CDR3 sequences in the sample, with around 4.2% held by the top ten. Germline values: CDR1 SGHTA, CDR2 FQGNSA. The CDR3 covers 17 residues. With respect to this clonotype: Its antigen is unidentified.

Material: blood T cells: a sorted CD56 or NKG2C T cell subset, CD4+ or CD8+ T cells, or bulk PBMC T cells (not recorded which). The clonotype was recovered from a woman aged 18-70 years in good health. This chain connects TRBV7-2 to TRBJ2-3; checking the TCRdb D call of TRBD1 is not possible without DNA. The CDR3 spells CASSQRTGRGYTDTQYF.